Given below is one T cell receptor (beta chain) in context. The CDR3 has 14 amino acids. Germline-derived CDR1 and CDR2 are KGHSH and LQKENI. Trimming removed 3 bases at V and 5 bases at J, with 13 bases between. Alongside a J-beta primer mix, a sample-barcoded 5' primer served in a second PCR lasting roughly 6 to 11 cycles. TCRdb reprocessed the 5' RACE reads via MiXCR and lists one record per CDR3 protein. In the table there are about 600,000 distinct CDR3 sequences, roughly 48% of which are singletons. The sample belongs to a study of blood T cells in healthy people across ages. Sequencing was performed on blood. This rearrangement joins TRBV18 to TRBJ1-1, with TRBD1 as a possible D gene (6 bases). The TCR originated in a man older than 75 in good health. The CDR3 sequence: CASSPGGGRTEAFF. The CDR3 DNA is TGTGCCAGCTCACCTGGCGGGGGGCGTACTGAAGCTTTCTTT. The complete variable domain, with remaining parts taken from reference TRBV18 and TRBJ1-1, reads NAGVMQNPRHLVRRRGQEARLRCSPMKGHSHVYWYRQLPEEGLKFMVYLQKENIIDESGMPKERFSAEFPKEGPSILRIQQVVRGDSAAYFCASSPGGGRTEAFFGQGTRLTVV.